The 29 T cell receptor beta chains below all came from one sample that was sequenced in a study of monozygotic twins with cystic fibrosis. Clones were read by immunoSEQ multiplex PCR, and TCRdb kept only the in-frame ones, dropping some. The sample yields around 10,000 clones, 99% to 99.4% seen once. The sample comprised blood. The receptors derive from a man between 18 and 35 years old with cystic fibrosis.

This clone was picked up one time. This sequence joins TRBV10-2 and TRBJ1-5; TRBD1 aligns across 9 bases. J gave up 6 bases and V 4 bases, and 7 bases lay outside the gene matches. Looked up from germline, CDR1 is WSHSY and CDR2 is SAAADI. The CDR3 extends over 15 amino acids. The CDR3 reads CASSGTGAKGQPQHF. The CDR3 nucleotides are TGCGCCAGCAGTGGGACAGGGGCGAAGGGTCAGCCCCAGCATTTT.

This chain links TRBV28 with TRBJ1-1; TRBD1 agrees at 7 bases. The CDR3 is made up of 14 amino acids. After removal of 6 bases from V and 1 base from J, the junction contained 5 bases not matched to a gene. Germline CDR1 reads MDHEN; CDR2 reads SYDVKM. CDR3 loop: CASRDRVPNTEAFF. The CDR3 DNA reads TGTGCCAGCAGAGACAGGGTCCCGAACACTGAAGCTTTCTTT.

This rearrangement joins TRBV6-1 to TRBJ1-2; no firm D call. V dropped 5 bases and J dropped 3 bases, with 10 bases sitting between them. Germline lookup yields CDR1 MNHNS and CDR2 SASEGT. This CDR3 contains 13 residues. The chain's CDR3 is CASSFLRDYGYTF. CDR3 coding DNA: TGTGCCAGCAGTTTTTTAAGGGACTATGGCTACACCTTC.

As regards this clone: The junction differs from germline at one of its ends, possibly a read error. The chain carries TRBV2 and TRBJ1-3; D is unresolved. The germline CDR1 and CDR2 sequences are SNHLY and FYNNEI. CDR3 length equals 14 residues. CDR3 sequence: CASSEALPGNTIYF. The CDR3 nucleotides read TGTGCCAGCAGCGAAGCCCTTCCCGGAAACACCATATATTTT.

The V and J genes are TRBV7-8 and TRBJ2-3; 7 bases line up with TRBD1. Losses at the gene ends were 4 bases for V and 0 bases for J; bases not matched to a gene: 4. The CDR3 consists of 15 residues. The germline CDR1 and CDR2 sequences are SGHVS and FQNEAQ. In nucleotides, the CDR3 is TGTGCCAGCAGCTCCCGGGACAGAAGCACAGATACGCAGTATTTT. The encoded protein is CASSSRDRSTDTQYF.

CDR3: CASRLDTNSYEQYF. The CDR3, as DNA: TGCGCCAGCAGACTGGACACGAACTCCTACGAGCAGTACTTC. V and J are TRBV5-1 and TRBJ2-7; D might be TRBD1 (5 bases). This CDR3 is 14 amino acids long. Germline lookup yields CDR1 SGHRS and CDR2 YFSETQ. V lost 5 bases and J lost 0, with 12 bases in between.

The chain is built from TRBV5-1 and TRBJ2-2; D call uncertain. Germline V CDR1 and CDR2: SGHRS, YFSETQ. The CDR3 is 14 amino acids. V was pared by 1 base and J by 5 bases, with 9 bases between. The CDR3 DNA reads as TGCGCCAGCAGCTTGAGAGTAAGGACCGGGGAGCTGTTTTTT. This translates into CASSLRVRTGELFF.

The CDR3 nucleotides read TGTGCCAGCAGTAAACAGGTAATGTACACTGAAGCTTTCTTT. Its protein is CASSKQVMYTEAFF. The chain couples TRBV27 to TRBJ1-1; a possible D gene is TRBD1 (5 bases). Trimming stripped 5 bases from V and 3 bases from J, with 13 bases between. CDR3 size: 14 residues. Germline V CDR1 and CDR2: MNHEY, SMNVEV (reference sequence).

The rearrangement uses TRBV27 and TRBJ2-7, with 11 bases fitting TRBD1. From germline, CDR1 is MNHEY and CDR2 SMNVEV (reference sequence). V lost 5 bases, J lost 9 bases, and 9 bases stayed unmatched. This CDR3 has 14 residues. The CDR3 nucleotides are TGTGCCAGCAGTGGACAGGGGGCGATTTTTGTGCAGTACTTC. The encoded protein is CASSGQGAIFVQYF.

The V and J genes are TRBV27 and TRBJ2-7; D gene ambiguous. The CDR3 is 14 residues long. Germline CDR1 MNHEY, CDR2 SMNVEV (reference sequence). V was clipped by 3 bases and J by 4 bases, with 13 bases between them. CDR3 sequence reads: CASSFYPTTYEQYF. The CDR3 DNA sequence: TGTGCCAGCAGTTTCTACCCCACCACGTACGAGCAGTACTTC.

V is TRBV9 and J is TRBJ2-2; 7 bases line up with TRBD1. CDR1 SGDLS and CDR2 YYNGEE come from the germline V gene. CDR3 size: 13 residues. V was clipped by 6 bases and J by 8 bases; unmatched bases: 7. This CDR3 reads CASNPTGVGELFF. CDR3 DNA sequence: TGTGCCAGCAACCCAACAGGGGTGGGGGAGCTGTTTTTT.

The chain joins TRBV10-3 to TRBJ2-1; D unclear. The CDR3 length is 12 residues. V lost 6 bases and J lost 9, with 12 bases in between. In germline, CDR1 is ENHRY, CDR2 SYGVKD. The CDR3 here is CAISGSFVEQFF. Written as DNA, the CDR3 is TGTGCCATCAGCGGGTCTTTCGTTGAGCAGTTCTTC.

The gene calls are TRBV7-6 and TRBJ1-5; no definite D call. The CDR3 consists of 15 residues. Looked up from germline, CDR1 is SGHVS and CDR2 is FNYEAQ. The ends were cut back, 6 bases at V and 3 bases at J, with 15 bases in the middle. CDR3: CASSITDGDNQPQHF. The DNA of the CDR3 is TGTGCCAGCAGTATTACGGACGGAGACAATCAGCCCCAGCATTTT.

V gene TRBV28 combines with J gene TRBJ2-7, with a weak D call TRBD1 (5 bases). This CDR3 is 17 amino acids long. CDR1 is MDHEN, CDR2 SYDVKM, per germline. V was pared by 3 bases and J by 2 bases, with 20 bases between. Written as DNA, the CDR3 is TGTGCCAGCAGTTTGGGGATGAGGACAAGGCGCGCCTACGAGCAGTACTTC. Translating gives CASSLGMRTRRAYEQYF.

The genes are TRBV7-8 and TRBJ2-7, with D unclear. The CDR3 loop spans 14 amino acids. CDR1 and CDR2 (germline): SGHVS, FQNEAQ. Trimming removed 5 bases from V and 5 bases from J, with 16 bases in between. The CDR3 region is CASSPRGTPHEQYF. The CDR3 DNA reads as TGTGCCAGCAGCCCGCGCGGCACCCCTCACGAGCAGTACTTC. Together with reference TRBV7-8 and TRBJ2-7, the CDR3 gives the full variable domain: GAGVSQSPRYKVAKRGQDVALRCDPISGHVSLFWYQQALGQGPEFLTYFQNEAQLDKSGLPSDRFFAERPEGSVSTLKIQRTQQEDSAVYLCASSPRGTPHEQYFGPGTRLTVT.

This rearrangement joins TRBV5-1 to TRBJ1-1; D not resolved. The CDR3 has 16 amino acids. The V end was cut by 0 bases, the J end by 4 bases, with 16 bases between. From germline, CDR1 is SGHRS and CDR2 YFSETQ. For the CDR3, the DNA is TGCGCCAGCAGCTTGGCGTTTCCATCCGGCGGCACTGAAGCTTTCTTT. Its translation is CASSLAFPSGGTEAFF.

The CDR3: CASTPDPSGGWSHNEQFF. CDR3 coding DNA: TGTGCCAGTACCCCAGATCCTAGCGGGGGCTGGTCCCACAATGAGCAGTTCTTC. The J gene is TRBJ2-1, the V gene TRBV19; 10 bases align to TRBD2. The V gene's germline CDR1 is LNHDA and CDR2 SQIVND (reference sequence). The V gene end was trimmed by 7 bases and the J gene end by 5 bases; junction bases not matched to a gene: 17. CDR3 length equals 18 residues.

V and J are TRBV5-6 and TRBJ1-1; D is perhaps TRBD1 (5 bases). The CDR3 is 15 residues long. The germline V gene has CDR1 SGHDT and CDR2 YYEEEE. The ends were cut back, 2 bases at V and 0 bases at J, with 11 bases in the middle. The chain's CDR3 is CASSFSGVMNTEAFF. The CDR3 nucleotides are TGTGCCAGCAGCTTTTCGGGGGTGATGAACACTGAAGCTTTCTTT.

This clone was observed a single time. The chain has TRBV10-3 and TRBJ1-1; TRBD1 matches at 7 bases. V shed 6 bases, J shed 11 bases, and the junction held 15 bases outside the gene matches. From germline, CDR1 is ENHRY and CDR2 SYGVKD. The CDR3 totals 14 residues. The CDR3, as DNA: TGTGCCATCAGCACACAGGGGTATGCCCTGAACGCTTTCTTT. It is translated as CAISTQGYALNAFF.

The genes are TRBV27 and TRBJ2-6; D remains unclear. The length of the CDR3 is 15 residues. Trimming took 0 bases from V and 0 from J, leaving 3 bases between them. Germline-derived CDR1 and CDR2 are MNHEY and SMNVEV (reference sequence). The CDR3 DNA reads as TGTGCCAGCAGTTTATCCTTCTCTGGGGCCAACGTCCTGACTTTC. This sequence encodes CASSLSFSGANVLTF.

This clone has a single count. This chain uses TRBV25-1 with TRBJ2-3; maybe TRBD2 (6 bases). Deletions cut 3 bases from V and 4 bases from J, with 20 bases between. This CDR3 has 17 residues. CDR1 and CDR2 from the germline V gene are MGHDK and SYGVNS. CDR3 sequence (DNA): TGTGCCAGCAGTGACGCGGAGGGGCGAACCGAATCAGATACGCAGTATTTT. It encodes CASSDAEGRTESDTQYF.

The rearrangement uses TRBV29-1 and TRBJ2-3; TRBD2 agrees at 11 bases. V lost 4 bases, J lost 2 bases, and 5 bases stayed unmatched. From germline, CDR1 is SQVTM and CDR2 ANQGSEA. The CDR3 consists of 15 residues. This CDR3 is CSVVPGLADTDTQYF. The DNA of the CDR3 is TGCAGCGTTGTACCGGGACTAGCGGACACAGATACGCAGTATTTT.

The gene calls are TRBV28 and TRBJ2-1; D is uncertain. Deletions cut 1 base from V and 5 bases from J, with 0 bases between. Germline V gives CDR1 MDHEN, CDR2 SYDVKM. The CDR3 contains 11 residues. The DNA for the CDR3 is TGTGCCAGCAGTTTATACAATGAGCAGTTCTTC. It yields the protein CASSLYNEQFF.

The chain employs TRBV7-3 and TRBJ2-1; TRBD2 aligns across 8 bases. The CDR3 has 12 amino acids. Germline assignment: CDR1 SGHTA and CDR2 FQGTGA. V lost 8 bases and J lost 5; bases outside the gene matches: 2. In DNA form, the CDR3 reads TGTGCCAGCGCGGGGGGCAACAATGAGCAGTTCTTC. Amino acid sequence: CASAGGNNEQFF.

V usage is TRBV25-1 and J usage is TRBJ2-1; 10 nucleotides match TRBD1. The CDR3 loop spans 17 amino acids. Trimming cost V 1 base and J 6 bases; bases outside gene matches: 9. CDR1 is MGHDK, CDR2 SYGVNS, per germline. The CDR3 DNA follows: TGTGCCAGCAGTGAATCCCGGAGGTGGACAGGGGGCAATGAGCAGTTCTTC. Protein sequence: CASSESRRWTGGNEQFF.

DNA for the CDR3: TGTGCCAGCAGCCGCATCACCGGAGTTCCCCTCACAGATACGCAGTATTTT. Residues: CASSRITGVPLTDTQYF. The rearrangement links TRBV7-2 to TRBJ2-3; D ambiguous. Trimming took 5 bases from V and 2 from J, leaving 20 bases between them. The CDR3 covers 17 residues. The germline CDR1 and CDR2 sequences are SGHTA and FQGNSA.

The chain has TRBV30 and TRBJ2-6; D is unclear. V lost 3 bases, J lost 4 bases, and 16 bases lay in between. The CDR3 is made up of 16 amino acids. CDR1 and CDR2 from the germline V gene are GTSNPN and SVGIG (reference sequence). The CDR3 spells CAWSDLGRAGANVLTF. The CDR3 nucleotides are TGTGCCTGGAGCGACCTGGGTAGAGCCGGGGCCAACGTCCTGACTTTC.

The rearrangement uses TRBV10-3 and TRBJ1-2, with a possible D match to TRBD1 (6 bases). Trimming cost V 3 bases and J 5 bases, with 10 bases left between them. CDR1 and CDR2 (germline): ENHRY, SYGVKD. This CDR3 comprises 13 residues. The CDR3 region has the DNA TGTGCCATCAGTGACGACCAGGGGTATGGCTACACCTTC. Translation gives CAISDDQGYGYTF.

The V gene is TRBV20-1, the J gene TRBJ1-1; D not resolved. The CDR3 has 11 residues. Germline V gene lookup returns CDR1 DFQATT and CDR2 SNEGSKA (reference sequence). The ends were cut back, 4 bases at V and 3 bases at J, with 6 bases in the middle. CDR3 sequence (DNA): TGCAGTGCTATCACAGACACTGAAGCTTTCTTT. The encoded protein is CSAITDTEAFF.